These 30 T cell receptor beta chains originate from one sample sequenced in a study of blood T cell repertoires in COVID-19. Profiled with immunoSEQ multiplex PCR; TCRdb holds only in-frame clones, not every one. The sample has over 30,000 clones, over 60% seen once. Sequencing used peripheral blood. All receptors derive from a human donor in a cohort sampled during active COVID-19.

The J gene is TRBJ2-2, the V gene TRBV2; D is unclear. CDR1 is SNHLY and CDR2 is FYNNEI in the germline V gene. The CDR3 consists of 19 residues. The germline V and J ends were trimmed by 2 bases and 0 bases, with 19 bases remaining between them. The CDR3 DNA follows: TGTGCCAGCAGTGAAAGGATCTTGGCGGCGGTGACGAACACCGGGGAGCTGTTTTTT. This translates into CASSERILAAVTNTGELFF.

The chain uses TRBV4-3 and TRBJ1-3; 8 bases align to TRBD1. The CDR3 has 16 amino acids. Losses at the gene ends were 0 bases for V and 4 bases for J; bases not matched to a gene: 5. Per germline, CDR1 LGHNA and CDR2 YSLEER. CDR3 region: CASSQEIGTGGNTIYF. The CDR3 region has the DNA TGCGCCAGCAGCCAAGAGATAGGGACAGGCGGAAACACCATATATTTT.

This sequence joins TRBV30 and TRBJ2-1, with 12 positions matching TRBD2. The CDR3 is made up of 15 amino acids. Germline V gene sequence: CDR1 GTSNPN, CDR2 SVGIG (reference sequence). Losses at the gene ends were 0 bases for V and 7 bases for J; bases not matched to a gene: 4. CDR3 amino acids: CAWSVGTSGRNEQFF. DNA of the CDR3: TGTGCCTGGAGTGTAGGAACTAGCGGGAGGAATGAGCAGTTCTTC.

The rearrangement joins TRBV29-1 to TRBJ2-1; D is possibly TRBD2 (7 bases). CDR1 SQVTM and CDR2 ANQGSEA come from the germline V gene. V lost 6 bases and J 9 bases, leaving 21 bases between the germline ends. This CDR3 spans 14 amino acids. The CDR3 nucleotides are TGCAGCGTGGAGCGGGACATGTTGAGGTCTGAGCAGTTCTTC. It is translated as CSVERDMLRSEQFF.

This rearrangement joins TRBV2 to TRBJ2-5, with 8 bases aligning to TRBD1. This CDR3 spans 14 amino acids. V lost 2 bases to trimming and J lost 4 bases; unmatched junction nucleotides: 3. Germline loops: CDR1 SNHLY, CDR2 FYNNEI. CDR3 region: CASSEQGAGETQYF. The CDR3 bases are TGTGCCAGCAGTGAACAGGGGGCCGGAGAGACCCAGTACTTC.

This clone was seen a single time. In nucleotides, the CDR3 is TGTGCCAGCAGCTTACAGGGGACTAGCGGGACTCAGGGGCAGTTCTTC. It yields the protein CASSLQGTSGTQGQFF. This chain joins TRBV7-2 and TRBJ2-1, with 13 bases matching TRBD2. This CDR3 region has 16 residues. With V trimmed by 2 bases and J by 12 bases, 10 bases remained unmatched. Germline assignment: CDR1 SGHTA and CDR2 FQGNSA.

This sequence joins TRBV18 and TRBJ2-1; 12 bases are shared with TRBD2. With 2 bases clipped from V and 6 bases from J, the junction kept 2 bases outside the gene matches. From germline, CDR1 is KGHSH and CDR2 LQKENI. The CDR3 loop spans 15 amino acids. The CDR3 here is CASSPGLAGPNEQFF. The DNA of the CDR3 is TGTGCCAGCTCACCAGGACTAGCGGGACCCAATGAGCAGTTCTTC.

CDR3 sequence: CASSDPAGVSREQFF. The CDR3, as DNA: TGTGCCAGCAGTGACCCAGCGGGGGTGAGTAGAGAGCAGTTCTTC. The chain recombines TRBV6-1 with TRBJ2-1; 8 nucleotides line up with TRBD2. The CDR3 loop spans 15 amino acids. V trimming: 3 bases; J trimming: 10 bases; junction bases outside the gene matches: 11. Germline values: CDR1 MNHNS, CDR2 SASEGT.

This chain uses TRBV3-1 (or the pseudogene TRBV3-2) with TRBJ2-5, with D possibly TRBD1 on 6 matching bases. The CDR3 is made up of 15 amino acids. V dropped 0 bases and J dropped 3 bases, with 11 bases sitting between them. The germline CDR1 and CDR2 sequences are LGHDT and YNNKEL (reference sequence). CDR3: CASSQEPGAKETQYF. The CDR3 bases are TGTGCCAGCAGCCAAGAGCCAGGGGCCAAAGAGACCCAGTACTTC.

The rearrangement links TRBV9 to TRBJ2-3; TRBD2 agrees at 8 bases. Germline lookup yields CDR1 SGDLS and CDR2 YYNGEE. V shed 1 base and J 3 bases; nucleotides not matched to a gene: 4. The CDR3 is 15 amino acids. Written as DNA, the CDR3 is TGTGCCAGCAGCGTATTGGCGGGAGGTACAGATACGCAGTATTTT. This encodes CASSVLAGGTDTQYF.

The chain uses TRBV7-2 and TRBJ1-1, with TRBD1 matching 7 bases. V trimming: 5 bases; J trimming: 9 bases; junction bases outside the gene matches: 18. The CDR3 runs to 16 residues. Germline-derived CDR1 and CDR2 are SGHTA and FQGNSA. The DNA for the CDR3 is TGTGCCAGCAGCGGAATGATAGGGACAGCCCGACGGCAAGCTTTCTTT. It translates to CASSGMIGTARRQAFF.

This clone was observed a few times. The chain couples TRBV2 to TRBJ1-4; no definite D call. V lost 7 bases and J lost 2, with 11 bases in between. Germline V gene data show CDR1 as SNHLY and CDR2 as FYNNEI. This CDR3 region has 14 residues. The CDR3 region is CASMRFETNEKLFF. The CDR3 nucleotides are TGTGCCAGCATGAGGTTCGAGACTAATGAAAAACTGTTTTTT.

Notes on this clone: Relative to the germline gene, one junction end is altered; a read error may explain this. The CDR3 DNA reads as TGTGCCAGCAGTTCGGGTCCTACACTCTTT. It is translated as CASSSGPTLF. The chain joins TRBV28 to TRBJ1-1; D gene ambiguous. The germline V gene has CDR1 MDHEN and CDR2 SYDVKM. The CDR3 loop spans 10 amino acids.

CDR3 region: CASSTLAGHTDTQYF. The CDR3 nucleotides read TGTGCCAGCAGCACTCTAGCGGGGCACACAGATACGCAGTATTTT. The chain links TRBV6-5 to TRBJ2-3, with 9 bases identical to TRBD2. The CDR3 covers 15 residues. With 6 bases clipped from V and 2 bases from J, the junction kept 6 bases outside the gene matches. Looked up from germline, CDR1 is MNHEY and CDR2 is SVGAGI.

This CDR3 reads CASSAGGLAGVETQYF. The CDR3 bases are TGTGCCAGCAGCGCCGGAGGACTAGCGGGAGTAGAGACCCAGTACTTC. This rearrangement joins TRBV7-6 to TRBJ2-5; TRBD2 aligns across 13 bases. The V gene end was trimmed by 5 bases and the J gene end by 4 bases; junction bases not matched to a gene: 7. Germline assignment: CDR1 SGHVS and CDR2 FNYEAQ. The CDR3 length is 16 residues.

V is TRBV5-6 and J is TRBJ2-3, with TRBD1 identical over 7 bases. The CDR3 has 14 amino acids. CDR1 is SGHDT, CDR2 YYEEEE, per germline. The V gene end was trimmed by 3 bases and the J gene end by 3 bases; junction bases not matched to a gene: 4. CDR3 nucleotide sequence: TGTGCCAGCAGCTGGGACAGAAGGACAGATACGCAGTATTTT. It specifies CASSWDRRTDTQYF.

This chain joins TRBV5-1 and TRBJ2-2, with 8 bases aligning to TRBD2. The CDR3 has 17 residues. With V trimmed by 3 bases and J by 6 bases, 13 bases remained unmatched. Germline-derived CDR1 and CDR2 are SGHRS and YFSETQ. CDR3 loop: CASSSRSGIKYAGELFF. The CDR3 nucleotides are TGCGCCAGCAGCTCGCGTAGCGGGATTAAGTATGCCGGGGAGCTGTTTTTT.

The chain carries TRBV29-1 and TRBJ2-5; TRBD1 might be the D (6 bases). Trimming removed 1 base at V and 1 base at J, with 31 bases between. Germline V gives CDR1 SQVTM, CDR2 ANQGSEA. CDR3 length equals 21 residues. CDR3 in amino acids: CSVEVVMGRTAEEQIQETQYF. The CDR3 DNA follows: TGCAGCGTTGAAGTGGTAATGGGCCGGACAGCGGAAGAGCAAATCCAAGAGACCCAGTACTTC.

This clone was observed a single time. The genes are TRBV6-5 and TRBJ1-1; 11 nucleotides align to TRBD1. The V and J ends lost 10 bases and 9 bases, in that order; junction bases with no gene match: 13. Looked up from germline, CDR1 is MNHEY and CDR2 is SVGAGI. The CDR3 has 14 amino acids. CDR3 region: CAIHPDRGRGQAFF. CDR3 coding DNA: TGTGCCATTCACCCGGACAGGGGGCGAGGACAAGCTTTCTTT.

This chain connects TRBV10-3 to TRBJ2-7, with D tentatively TRBD2 (6 bases). The CDR3 runs to 14 residues. The V end was cut by 9 bases, the J end by 2 bases, with 17 bases between. The V gene's germline CDR1 is ENHRY and CDR2 SYGVKD. CDR3 loop: CAIRSGTGAYEQYF. The CDR3 region has the DNA TGTGCCATTCGGTCCGGGACGGGGGCCTACGAGCAGTACTTC.

The genes are TRBV7-2 and TRBJ1-1; 7 positions match TRBD1. The CDR3 totals 13 residues. Germline CDR1 is SGHTA and CDR2 is FQGNSA. Trimming removed 1 base from V and 6 bases from J; junction bases left unmatched: 2. CDR3 sequence: CASSLGGTAEAFF. CDR3 sequence (DNA): TGTGCCAGCAGCTTAGGGGGGACAGCTGAAGCTTTCTTT. The full variable domain, with the rest looked up from reference TRBV7-2 and TRBJ1-1, is GAGVSQSPSNKVTEKGKDVELRCDPISGHTALYWYRQSLGQGLEFLIYFQGNSAPDKSGLPSDRFSAERTGGSVSTLTIQRTQQEDSAVYLCASSLGGTAEAFFGQGTRLTVV.

V and J are TRBV30 and TRBJ1-6; D may be TRBD1 (6 bases). Germline V gives CDR1 GTSNPN, CDR2 SVGIG (reference sequence). Trimming took off 3 bases at V and 6 bases at J, with 18 bases between the two ends. The CDR3 extends over 16 amino acids. The CDR3 DNA sequence: TGTGCCTGGAGAGGACAGCAGACATCCCTTAATTCACCCCTCCACTTT. It specifies CAWRGQQTSLNSPLHF.

This clone appeared many times. V and J are TRBV20-1 and TRBJ1-2, with 9 positions matching TRBD1. Germline CDR1 reads DFQATT; CDR2 reads SNEGSKA (reference sequence). CDR3 length equals 15 residues. The V gene end was trimmed by 3 bases and the J gene end by 2 bases; junction bases not matched to a gene: 7. The CDR3: CSASHEGTGNYGYTF. The CDR3 DNA sequence: TGCAGTGCTAGTCATGAGGGGACAGGGAACTATGGCTACACCTTC.

This clone was seen once. V is TRBV6-6 and J is TRBJ1-1; TRBD1 matches 7 bases. Trimming took 5 bases from V and 7 from J; bases not matched to a gene: 10. CDR1 is MNHNY, CDR2 SVGAGI, per germline (reference sequence). CDR3 size: 14 residues. This CDR3 reads CASSPTDRAGEAFF. In DNA, the CDR3 is TGTGCCAGCAGTCCGACTGACAGGGCAGGTGAAGCTTTCTTT.

The chain employs TRBV6-4 and TRBJ2-1; no clear D. With 6 bases removed from V and 5 bases from J, the gap between germline ends came to 17 bases. The germline CDR1 and CDR2 sequences are MRHNA and SNTAGT. CDR3 length: 15 amino acids. CDR3 sequence (DNA): TGTGCCAGCAGGAGAGAGCAAGTAGATAACAATGAGCAGTTCTTC. It codes for CASRREQVDNNEQFF.

The DNA for the CDR3 is TGTGCCAGCAGCTTGCGAACGGGCTACGAGCAGTACTTC. Amino acids: CASSLRTGYEQYF. The chain recombines TRBV5-4 with TRBJ2-7; no firm D call. The CDR3 sequence is 13 residues long. The V gene's germline CDR1 is SGHNT and CDR2 YYREEE (reference sequence). V was cut by 1 base and J by 3 bases, with 8 bases left in between.

This chain uses TRBV25-1 with TRBJ2-2, with TRBD2 as a possible D gene (6 bases). Trimming pared 5 bases from V and 5 bases from J, leaving 21 bases between. The CDR3 has 17 amino acids. Germline CDR1 reads MGHDK; CDR2 reads SYGVNS. CDR3 coding DNA: TGTGCCAGCAGTTTCACCGGGAGAACATCTAGGACCGGGGAGCTGTTTTTT. Amino acids: CASSFTGRTSRTGELFF.

The chain employs TRBV5-4 and TRBJ2-2, with 8 bases aligning to TRBD2. This CDR3 region has 15 residues. The V segment lost 5 bases and the J segment 1 base; nucleotides outside the gene matches: 4. Looked up from germline, CDR1 is SGHNT and CDR2 is YYREEE (reference sequence). The CDR3 bases are TGTGCCAGCAGTCCGGGGGGGAGGAACACCGGGGAGCTGTTTTTT. This gives the protein CASSPGGRNTGELFF.

The gene calls are TRBV3-1 (or the pseudogene TRBV3-2) and TRBJ2-7, with a tentative D call TRBD2 (5 bases). V was clipped by 0 bases and J by 0 bases, with 12 bases between them. Germline loops: CDR1 LGHDT, CDR2 YNNKEL (reference sequence). CDR3 length equals 16 residues. CDR3 sequence: CASSQEGGDNSYEQYF. For the CDR3, the DNA is TGTGCCAGCAGCCAAGAAGGAGGAGACAACTCCTACGAGCAGTACTTC.

The J gene is TRBJ2-7, the V gene TRBV5-5; tentatively, D is TRBD2 (6 bases). The length of the CDR3 is 13 residues. The germline V gene encodes CDR1 SGHKS and CDR2 YYEKEE (reference sequence). V dropped 0 bases and J dropped 6 bases, with 10 bases sitting between them. The CDR3 reads CASSLAGRGEQYF. The CDR3 DNA reads TGTGCCAGCAGCTTGGCCGGGCGGGGCGAGCAGTACTTC.